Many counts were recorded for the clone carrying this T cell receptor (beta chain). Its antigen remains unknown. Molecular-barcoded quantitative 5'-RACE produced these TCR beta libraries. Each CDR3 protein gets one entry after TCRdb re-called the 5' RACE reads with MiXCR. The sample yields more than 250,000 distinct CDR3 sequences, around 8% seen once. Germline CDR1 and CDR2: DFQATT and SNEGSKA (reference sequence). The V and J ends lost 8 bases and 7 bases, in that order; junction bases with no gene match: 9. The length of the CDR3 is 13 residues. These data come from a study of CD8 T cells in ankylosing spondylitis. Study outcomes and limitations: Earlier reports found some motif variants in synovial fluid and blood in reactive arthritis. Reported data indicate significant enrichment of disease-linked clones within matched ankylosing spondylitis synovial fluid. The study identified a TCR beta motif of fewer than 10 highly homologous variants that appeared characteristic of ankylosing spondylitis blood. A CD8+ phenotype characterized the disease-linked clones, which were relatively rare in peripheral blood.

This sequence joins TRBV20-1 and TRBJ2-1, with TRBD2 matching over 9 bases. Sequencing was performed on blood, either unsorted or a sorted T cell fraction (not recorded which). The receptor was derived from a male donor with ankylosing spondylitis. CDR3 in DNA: TGCAGTCTACCGGGACTAGCAACGAATGAGCAGTTCTTC. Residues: CSLPGLATNEQFF.